These 28 T cell receptor beta chains were sequenced from one sample in a study of T-cell memory formation after mild COVID-19. Using its own MiXCR run on the 5' RACE reads, TCRdb lists one record per CDR3 protein. The sample includes about half a million distinct CDR3 sequences, roughly 20% seen only once; the top ten take 9% to 15%. Sequenced sample: PBMCs or a T cell subset sorted from them (not recorded which). These receptors were taken from an adult woman who had mild COVID-19 (a few samples of this study predate the infection). Cell type and time point are not known.

Comments on this clonotype: One end of the junction does not line up with germline, which may come from a read error. The chain has TRBV7-2 and TRBJ1-4; D ambiguous. The CDR3 is made up of 13 amino acids. Germline CDR1 and CDR2: SGHTA and FQGNSA. The CDR3 protein is CANSLGPGEKLFF. In DNA form, the CDR3 reads TGTGCCAACAGCTTAGGCCCGGGGGAAAAACTGTTTTTT.

This chain connects TRBV29-1 to TRBJ2-1, with 9 bases matching TRBD1. Germline CDR1 and CDR2: SQVTM and ANQGSEA. With 7 bases clipped from V and 5 bases from J, the junction kept 9 bases outside the gene matches. This CDR3 region has 14 residues. The CDR3 loop reads CSARTGEINNEQFF. The CDR3 DNA reads as TGCAGCGCTCGGACAGGGGAGATTAACAATGAGCAGTTCTTC.

This chain links TRBV2 with TRBJ2-2, with TRBD1 as a possible D gene (6 bases). The CDR3 runs to 14 residues. Germline V gene sequence: CDR1 SNHLY, CDR2 FYNNEI. V was cut by 6 bases and J by 5 bases, with 13 bases left in between. The CDR3 DNA reads as TGTGCCAGCAGACGGACAGTTCAAACCGGGGAGCTGTTTTTT. It specifies CASRRTVQTGELFF.

The chain has TRBV9 and TRBJ2-3; the D call may be TRBD1 or TRBD2 (6 bases each). Germline loops: CDR1 SGDLS, CDR2 YYNGEE. There are 15 residues in the CDR3. V dropped 5 bases and J dropped 1 base, with 14 bases sitting between them. CDR3: CASSTGGAGTDTQYF. DNA for the CDR3: TGTGCCAGCAGTACCGGGGGCGCCGGCACAGATACGCAGTATTTT.

This clonotype was detected only a few times. This rearrangement joins TRBV9 to TRBJ2-2; a possible D gene is TRBD2 (6 bases). Germline loops: CDR1 SGDLS, CDR2 YYNGEE. The V and J ends lost 4 bases and 7 bases respectively, with 14 bases between them. The CDR3 totals 14 residues. The CDR3 reads CASSLTRSNGELFF. CDR3 coding DNA: TGTGCCAGCAGCTTGACTAGGAGTAACGGGGAGCTGTTTTTT.

This clonotype was detected ten times or more. The rearrangement uses TRBV2 and TRBJ1-2; the D gene is possibly TRBD1 (5 bases). V was trimmed by 6 bases and J by 4 bases, leaving 12 bases between them. CDR3 length: 13 amino acids. From germline, CDR1 is SNHLY and CDR2 FYNNEI. As DNA, the CDR3 is TGTGCCAGCAGGAGGGGAGAGACCTATGGCTACACCTTC. Its translation is CASRRGETYGYTF.

This clonotype has just a few counts. V and J are TRBV20-1 and TRBJ1-4, with 8 bases lining up with TRBD1. CDR3 size: 12 residues. CDR1 DFQATT and CDR2 SNEGSKA come from the germline V gene (reference sequence). The junction had 5 bases not matched to a gene; V was cut back by 6 bases and J by 8 bases. Here the CDR3 reads CSAPTGAEKLFF. Written as DNA, the CDR3 is TGCAGTGCCCCGACAGGGGCCGAAAAACTGTTTTTT.

The CDR3: CASSEGGGGRNEQYF. CDR3 nucleotide sequence: TGTGCCAGCAGTGAAGGTGGTGGGGGCCGCAACGAGCAGTACTTC. V and J are TRBV2 and TRBJ2-7, with TRBD1 as a possible D gene (6 bases). The CDR3 has 15 amino acids. Germline V gives CDR1 SNHLY, CDR2 FYNNEI. The V end lost 1 base, the J end lost 5 bases, and 15 bases lay between the germline ends.

The chain is built from TRBV29-1 and TRBJ1-1, with D uncertain. Trimming left V 3 bases short and J 0 bases short, with 14 bases between. Germline values: CDR1 SQVTM, CDR2 ANQGSEA. The CDR3 has 15 amino acids. DNA of the CDR3: TGCAGCGTTGACAACCCTAGACTTTTGAACACTGAAGCTTTCTTT. The encoded protein is CSVDNPRLLNTEAFF. Combining the CDR3 with reference TRBV29-1 and TRBJ1-1 gives the whole variable domain SAVISQKPSRDICQRGTSLTIQCQVDSQVTMMFWYRQQPGQSLTLIATANQGSEATYESGFVIDKFPISRPNLTFSTLTVSNMSPEDSSIYLCSVDNPRLLNTEAFFGQGTRLTVV.

The J gene is TRBJ1-1, the V gene TRBV25-1; 11 positions agree with TRBD1. The CDR3 is 16 residues long. Germline lookup yields CDR1 MGHDK and CDR2 SYGVNS. The trim removed 6 bases at V and 1 base at J, leaving 7 bases unmatched. CDR3 sequence: CASRKPGTGGNTEAFF. CDR3 nucleotide sequence: TGTGCCAGCAGAAAACCCGGGACAGGGGGGAACACTGAAGCTTTCTTT. The variable domain in full, completed from reference TRBV25-1 and TRBJ1-1, reads EADIYQTPRYLVIGTGKKITLECSQTMGHDKMYWYQQDPGMELHLIHYSYGVNSTEKGDLSSESTVSRIRTEHFPLTLESARPSHTSQYLCASRKPGTGGNTEAFFGQGTRLTVV.

Only a few counts were recorded for this clonotype. The chain joins TRBV7-2 to TRBJ2-3; a weak D match, TRBD2 (5 bases). Germline CDR1 SGHTA, CDR2 FQGNSA. CDR3 length equals 14 residues. V gave up 5 bases and J gave up 2 bases, with 11 bases separating them. The CDR3 is CASSIGLPTDTQYF. In DNA form, the CDR3 reads TGTGCCAGCAGCATCGGACTTCCCACAGATACGCAGTATTTT.

This clonotype was counted only a few times. The V and J genes are TRBV29-1 and TRBJ2-7; 9 positions agree with TRBD1. The junction had 5 bases not matched to a gene; V was cut back by 3 bases and J by 2 bases. The CDR3 has 14 amino acids. The germline V gene encodes CDR1 SQVTM and CDR2 ANQGSEA. The CDR3 DNA reads TGCAGCGTTGAGGGGACAGGGTACCCCTACGAGCAGTACTTC. Translation: CSVEGTGYPYEQYF.

This clonotype was counted between two and nine times. The chain has TRBV4-1 and TRBJ2-3; D is undetermined. V shed 0 bases and J shed 2 bases, with 9 bases lying between them. CDR1 is MGHRA, CDR2 YSYEKL, per germline. The CDR3 consists of 15 residues. The CDR3 DNA follows: TGCGCCAGCAGCCAAGAAAGCCGATTCACAGATACGCAGTATTTT. It encodes CASSQESRFTDTQYF.

This rearrangement joins TRBV19 to TRBJ2-7; TRBD2 agrees at 8 bases. CDR1 is LNHDA, CDR2 SQIVND, per germline (reference sequence). This CDR3 is 15 amino acids long. V shed 3 bases and J 6 bases; nucleotides not matched to a gene: 10. CDR3 sequence: CASSMSSGSFGEQYF. In nucleotides, the CDR3 is TGTGCCAGTAGTATGTCGAGCGGGAGCTTCGGCGAGCAGTACTTC.

The V call is TRBV7-9, the J call TRBJ2-3; D unclear. The CDR3 spans 12 residues. The V end lost 5 bases, the J end lost 5 bases, and 8 bases lay between the germline ends. Germline V lookup: CDR1 SEHNR, CDR2 FQNEAQ (reference sequence). The CDR3 DNA reads as TGTGCCAGCAGCGACGTGGGAGATACGCAGTATTTT. Translated, it gives CASSDVGDTQYF.

The chain couples TRBV9 to TRBJ2-7; tentatively, D is TRBD1 or TRBD2 (5 bases each). Germline CDR1 SGDLS, CDR2 YYNGEE. This CDR3 is 16 amino acids long. The V end was cut by 0 bases, the J end by 7 bases, with 20 bases between. CDR3 amino acids: CASSVGLGQPDWEQYF. The CDR3 DNA follows: TGTGCCAGCAGCGTAGGGTTGGGGCAGCCGGACTGGGAGCAGTACTTC.

This clonotype was found a few times. The rearrangement uses TRBV7-6 and TRBJ2-2, with 11 bases lining up with TRBD2. The CDR3 totals 17 residues. The V gene's germline CDR1 is SGHVS and CDR2 FNYEAQ. J was trimmed by 2 bases and V by 2 bases; bases with no gene match: 4. The DNA for the CDR3 is TGTGCCAGCAGCTTACCCACTAGCGGGGGTAACACCGGGGAGCTGTTTTTT. Its protein is CASSLPTSGGNTGELFF. The full variable domain, its missing parts supplied by reference TRBV7-6 and TRBJ2-2, is GAGVSQSPRYKVTKRGQDVALRCDPISGHVSLYWYRQALGQGPEFLTYFNYEAQQDKSGLPNDRFSAERPEGSISTLTIQRTEQRDSAMYRCASSLPTSGGNTGELFFGEGSRLTVL.

The J gene is TRBJ1-5, the V gene TRBV12-3 or TRBV12-4, with 9 bases matching TRBD1. With 6 bases clipped from V and 7 bases from J, the junction kept 7 bases outside the gene matches. CDR3 length: 14 residues. The CDR3 region is CASSPQGARQPQHF. DNA for the CDR3: TGTGCCAGCAGCCCACAGGGGGCTCGGCAGCCCCAGCATTTT.

This clonotype has more than one count but fewer than ten. V usage is TRBV2 and J usage is TRBJ2-4; TRBD2 is a possible D gene (5 bases). The CDR3 spans 13 residues. Germline assignment: CDR1 SNHLY and CDR2 FYNNEI. Trimming took 7 bases from V and 0 from J, leaving 7 bases between them. CDR3 residues: CASKGGAKNIQYF. CDR3 nucleotides: TGTGCCAGCAAAGGAGGAGCCAAAAACATTCAGTACTTC.

V gene TRBV7-2 combines with J gene TRBJ2-2, with 7 nucleotides matching TRBD2. The CDR3 contains 15 residues. After removal of 5 bases from V and 4 bases from J, the junction contained 7 bases not matched to a gene. Germline V lookup: CDR1 SGHTA, CDR2 FQGNSA. The CDR3 DNA is TGTGCCAGCAGCCCCCGGACTAGGGGCACCGGGGAGCTGTTTTTT. Translated: CASSPRTRGTGELFF.

This clonotype has only a few counts. The V call is TRBV9, the J call TRBJ2-2, with 9 bases identical to TRBD1. This CDR3 has 15 residues. Unmatched junction bases numbered 4, after V lost 5 bases and J lost 2 bases. Germline V gene sequence: CDR1 SGDLS, CDR2 YYNGEE. The DNA for the CDR3 is TGTGCCAGCAGAACAGGGGGCGGTAACACCGGGGAGCTGTTTTTT. This encodes CASRTGGGNTGELFF. Full variable domain (outside the CDR3, taken from reference TRBV9 and TRBJ2-2): DSGVTQTPKHLITATGQRVTLRCSPRSGDLSVYWYQQSLDQGLQFLIQYYNGEERAKGNILERFSAQQFPDLHSELNLSSLELGDSALYFCASRTGGGNTGELFFGEGSRLTVL.

This clonotype has only a few counts. This chain joins TRBV24-1 and TRBJ1-5; D gene ambiguous. Germline values: CDR1 KGHDR, CDR2 SFDVKD. The CDR3 covers 13 residues. Trimming took 0 bases from V and 1 from J, leaving 0 bases between them. The CDR3, as DNA: TGTGCCACCAGTGATTTGAGCAATCAGCCCCAGCATTTT. It yields the protein CATSDLSNQPQHF.

This clonotype was seen only a few times. The gene calls are TRBV4-1 and TRBJ2-3, with D possibly matching TRBD1 (6 bases). Looked up from germline, CDR1 is MGHRA and CDR2 is YSYEKL. Trimming cost V 2 bases and J 2 bases, with 17 bases left between them. The CDR3 contains 17 residues. CDR3 loop: CASSQRRGDRLTDTQYF. The CDR3 DNA sequence: TGCGCCAGCAGCCAACGTCGAGGTGACAGGCTCACAGATACGCAGTATTTT.

Many counts were recorded for this clonotype. The chain combines TRBV5-1 with TRBJ2-1, with 9 bases matching TRBD1. Trimming cost V 3 bases and J 6 bases; bases outside gene matches: 7. The CDR3 is made up of 15 amino acids. Germline V gene sequence: CDR1 SGHRS, CDR2 YFSETQ. The chain's CDR3 is CASSYYGTGSNEQFF. CDR3 nucleotides: TGCGCCAGCAGCTACTACGGGACAGGGTCCAATGAGCAGTTCTTC. The full variable domain, rest sourced from reference TRBV5-1 and TRBJ2-1, is KAGVTQTPRYLIKTRGQQVTLSCSPISGHRSVSWYQQTPGQGLQFLFEYFSETQRNKGNFPGRFSGRQFSNSRSEMNVSTLELGDSALYLCASSYYGTGSNEQFFGPGTRLTVL.

This clonotype was counted only a few times. The V call is TRBV11-2, the J call TRBJ2-5; 12 bases match TRBD2. This CDR3 has 15 residues. Unmatched junction bases numbered 10, after V lost 5 bases and J lost 9 bases. CDR1 is SGHAT and CDR2 is FQNNGV in the germline V gene. The CDR3 sequence: CASSPGLAGRTAQYF. The DNA of the CDR3 is TGTGCCAGCAGCCCCGGACTAGCGGGACGCACGGCCCAGTACTTC. Full variable domain (missing parts from reference TRBV11-2 and TRBJ2-5): EAGVAQSPRYKIIEKRQSVAFWCNPISGHATLYWYQQILGQGPKLLIQFQNNGVVDDSQLPKDRFSAERLKGVDSTLKIQPAKLEDSAVYLCASSPGLAGRTAQYFGPGTRLLVL.

The chain links TRBV27 to TRBJ2-3; 14 bases are shared with TRBD2. This CDR3 comprises 18 residues. V was pared by 0 bases and J by 9 bases, with 11 bases of the junction left unmatched. Germline V gene data show CDR1 as MNHEY and CDR2 as SMNVEV (reference sequence). CDR3 sequence (DNA): TGTGCCAGCAGTTTATCCCTCGGCGTGGGACTAGCGGGAGACACGCAGTATTTT. This encodes CASSLSLGVGLAGDTQYF.

This clonotype was seen a handful of times. J is TRBJ2-5 and V is TRBV3-1; possible D gene TRBD2, 6 bases. V lost 4 bases and J 7 bases, leaving 13 bases between the germline ends. Germline loops: CDR1 LGHDT, CDR2 YNNKEL (reference sequence). The CDR3 consists of 13 residues. CDR3 in amino acids: CASSLGSGRTQYF. Written as DNA, the CDR3 is TGTGCCAGCAGCCTCGGGAGCGGCCGGACCCAGTACTTC.

CDR3 in DNA: TGTGCCAGCGTTGGGAACCCTGGACAGGGGATTAACTATGGCTACACCTTC. This sequence encodes CASVGNPGQGINYGYTF. The rearrangement joins TRBV11-2 to TRBJ1-2; 9 bases are a match to TRBD1. The CDR3 sequence is 17 residues long. Trimming cost V 8 bases and J 1 base; bases outside gene matches: 14. Looked up from germline, CDR1 is SGHAT and CDR2 is FQNNGV.